One sample yielded the 14 T cell receptor beta chains listed below, sequenced in a study of beta chain features in type 1 diabetes. Regarding the study as a whole: For Type 1 diabetes patients, all four CD4+ subsets carried TCRB CDR3s that were moderately but significantly shorter.

Their antigens remain unidentified. The study reverse transcribed the entire isolated RNA, so it sequenced expressed TCRB transcripts. The assay was immunoSEQ multiplex PCR, and TCRdb's table has in-frame clones only and misses some. Found here are 600,000 to 700,000 clones, around 11% of them singletons; the top ten hold around 0.12%. Specimen: naive CD4+ T cells from blood. These TCRs come from a young man with type 1 diabetes.

This clone came up a few times. This chain links TRBV7-2 with TRBJ2-3; no definite D call. V lost 4 bases and J 1 base, leaving 6 bases between the germline ends. The CDR3 is made up of 13 amino acids. The V gene's germline CDR1 is SGHTA and CDR2 FQGNSA. The CDR3 DNA reads as TGTGCCAGCAGCTCGACTGGCACAGATACGCAGTATTTT. Protein product: CASSSTGTDTQYF. Combining the CDR3 with reference TRBV7-2 and TRBJ2-3 gives the whole variable domain GAGVSQSPSNKVTEKGKDVELRCDPISGHTALYWYRQSLGQGLEFLIYFQGNSAPDKSGLPSDRFSAERTGGSVSTLTIQRTQQEDSAVYLCASSSTGTDTQYFGPGTRLTVL.

This clone came up a few times. The V gene is TRBV6-5, the J gene TRBJ1-2, with 7 bases fitting TRBD1. The CDR3 runs to 13 residues. The V segment lost 2 bases and the J segment 6 bases; nucleotides outside the gene matches: 3. Germline CDR1 MNHEY, CDR2 SVGAGI. The CDR3 here is CASSYRQGDGYTF. The CDR3 DNA sequence: TGTGCCAGCAGTTACAGACAGGGTGATGGCTACACCTTC.

The chain links TRBV2 to TRBJ1-2, with no clear D. Trimming left V 3 bases short and J 8 bases short, with 13 bases between. The CDR3 totals 13 residues. CDR1 is SNHLY, CDR2 FYNNEI, per germline. CDR3 amino acids: CASSEAEVSGYTF. CDR3 nucleotides: TGTGCCAGCAGTGAGGCCGAGGTCTCGGGCTACACCTTC.

The V call is TRBV1, the J call TRBJ2-5; TRBD2, as called in the table, went unchecked against the DNA. TRBV1 is given as a pseudogene. The CDR3 has 16 amino acids. CDR3: CTSSHDEFLAGGSQYF. Written as DNA, the CDR3 is TGCACCAGCAGCCATGACGAATTTCTAGCGGGGGGTTCCCAGTACTTC.

This clone was seen a few times. CDR3 sequence: CASSQGDLSSSTAFF. The CDR3 nucleotides read TGTGCCAGCAGCCAAGGTGACCTTTCATCAAGCACGGCTTTCTTT. The rearrangement joins TRBV4-2 to TRBJ1-1; D is uncertain. V lost 1 base, J lost 11 bases, and 20 bases lay in between. The CDR3 sequence is 15 residues long. Germline V lookup: CDR1 LGHNA, CDR2 YNFKEQ.

For this clone: Other nucleotide sequences in the sample specify the same CDR3. This chain links TRBV29-1 with TRBJ2-3, with D tentatively TRBD1 (5 bases). Trimming pared 4 bases from V and 3 bases from J, leaving 11 bases between. CDR1 SQVTM and CDR2 ANQGSEA come from the germline V gene. The CDR3 has 13 residues. In DNA form, the CDR3 reads TGCAGCGTTGGAGGCAGGGCAACAGATACGCAGTATTTT. Its protein is CSVGGRATDTQYF.

This clone turned up a few times. The chain recombines TRBV9 with TRBJ2-7; 8 nucleotides match TRBD1. The CDR3 extends over 15 amino acids. Germline CDR1 and CDR2: SGDLS and YYNGEE. Trimming took 0 bases from V and 2 from J; bases not matched to a gene: 4. The CDR3 DNA reads TGTGCCAGCAGCGTAGGGGACAGGAGGGCCTACGAGCAGTACTTC. Translating it yields CASSVGDRRAYEQYF.

Comment on this clone: Distinct nucleotide sequences in the sample also encode this CDR3. The V gene is TRBV28, the J gene TRBJ2-6; D is perhaps TRBD2 (6 bases). Germline V gene data show CDR1 as MDHEN and CDR2 as SYDVKM. The CDR3 totals 15 residues. The V gene lost 2 bases and the J gene lost 1 base, with 6 bases spanning the gap. The CDR3 DNA reads as TGTGCCAGCAGTTTAGCGGGGTCTGGGGCCAACGTCCTGACTTTC. Encoded protein: CASSLAGSGANVLTF.

The table lists this clone with a few counts. The V gene is TRBV10-3, the J gene TRBJ1-1, with D unresolved. The CDR3 length is 14 residues. The germline V and J ends were trimmed by 2 bases and 1 base, with 8 bases remaining between them. Germline assignment: CDR1 ENHRY and CDR2 SYGVKD. The DNA for the CDR3 is TGTGCCATCAGTGAGGCAGGAAGGAACACTGAAGCTTTCTTT. Its protein product is CAISEAGRNTEAFF.

The chain is built from TRBV7-3 and TRBJ2-6, with TRBD1 as a possible D gene (6 bases). Germline V gene lookup returns CDR1 SGHTA and CDR2 FQGTGA. The CDR3 extends over 15 amino acids. V lost 6 bases, J lost 2 bases, and 11 bases lay in between. CDR3 protein: CASSRQDPGANVLTF. Written as DNA, the CDR3 is TGTGCCAGCAGTCGACAGGATCCTGGGGCCAACGTCCTGACTTTC.

The gene calls are TRBV27 and TRBJ2-1, with D tentatively TRBD2 (6 bases). The CDR3 extends over 19 amino acids. Deletions cut 7 bases from V and 5 bases from J, with 30 bases between. Germline V gene lookup returns CDR1 MNHEY and CDR2 SMNVEV (reference sequence). The CDR3 nucleotides read TGTGCCAGCACCTTACTAAATTTTCCGGGAACTAGCAGTCACAATGAGCAGTTCTTC. Translated, it gives CASTLLNFPGTSSHNEQFF.

This clone showed up just a few times. The gene calls are TRBV2 and TRBJ1-6; no definite D call. Per germline, CDR1 SNHLY and CDR2 FYNNEI. The CDR3 covers 13 residues. V dropped 6 bases and J dropped 12 bases, with 15 bases sitting between them. This chain's CDR3 is CASSPQAVEPLHF. Here the CDR3 DNA reads TGTGCCAGCAGCCCCCAGGCGGTAGAACCCCTCCACTTT.

V and J are TRBV7-3 and TRBJ2-1; 7 bases align to TRBD2. Germline values: CDR1 SGHTA, CDR2 FQGTGA. V lost 5 bases to trimming and J lost 10 bases; unmatched junction nucleotides: 8. The CDR3 is 13 amino acids. Here the CDR3 DNA reads TGTGCCAGCAGCCCCTGGACTAGAGGCGAGCAGTTCTTC. Translation: CASSPWTRGEQFF.

The chain uses TRBV6-5 and TRBJ1-2; 8 bases are shared with TRBD1. CDR3 length equals 14 residues. Germline V lookup: CDR1 MNHEY, CDR2 SVGAGI. The junction had 3 bases not matched to a gene; V was cut back by 0 bases and J by 6 bases. CDR3 loop: CASSYSAGGDGYTF. The CDR3 DNA reads TGTGCCAGCAGTTACTCGGCAGGGGGCGATGGCTACACCTTC.